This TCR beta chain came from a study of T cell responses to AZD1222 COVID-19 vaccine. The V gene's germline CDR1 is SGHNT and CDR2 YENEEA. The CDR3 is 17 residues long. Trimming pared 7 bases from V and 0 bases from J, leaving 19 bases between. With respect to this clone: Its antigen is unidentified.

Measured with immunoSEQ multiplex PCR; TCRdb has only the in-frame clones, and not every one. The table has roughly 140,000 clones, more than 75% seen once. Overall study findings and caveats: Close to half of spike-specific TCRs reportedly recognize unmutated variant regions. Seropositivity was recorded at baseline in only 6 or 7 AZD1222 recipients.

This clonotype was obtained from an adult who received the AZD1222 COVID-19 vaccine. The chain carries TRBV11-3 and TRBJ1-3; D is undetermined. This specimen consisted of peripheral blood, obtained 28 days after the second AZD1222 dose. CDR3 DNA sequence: TGTGCCAGCACCGACGGGATAACAGTTCACTCTGGAAACACCATATATTTT. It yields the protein CASTDGITVHSGNTIYF.